The rows below give T cell receptor beta chains drawn from one sample of a study of identical twins. Using its own MiXCR run on the 5' RACE reads, TCRdb lists one record per CDR3 protein. Here the sample spans 400,000 to 500,000 distinct CDR3 sequences, about a fifth being singletons. Material for sequencing was naive T cells sorted from blood. The receptors here all came from a man aged 45-60 years in good health. Both conserved end residues are part of each CDR3. D genes are given only for firm matches. The size entry is marked missing in some rows and otherwise reads once, few, many or a size class.

TRBD1,TRBV29-1,many,TRBJ1-2,CSVGQGPGYTF,TGCAGCGTTGGACAGGGCCCTGGCTACACCTTC
TRBD2,TRBV7-8,many,TRBJ2-1,CASSLNPFPSGRNNEQFF,TGTGCCAGCAGCTTAAATCCCTTTCCTAGCGGGAGAAACAATGAGCAGTTCTTC
.,TRBV9,.,TRBJ2-2,CASSKNGELFF,TGTGCCAGCAGCAAAAACGGGGAGCTGTTTTTT
.,TRBV3-1,.,TRBJ2-1,CASAGTDYNEQFF,TGTGCCAGCGCGGGGACGGATTACAATGAGCAGTTCTTC
.,TRBV12-3/TRBV12-4,.,TRBJ2-7,CASSLASGVHYEQYF,TGTGCCAGCAGTTTAGCCTCAGGGGTCCACTACGAGCAGTACTTC
TRBD1,TRBV12-3/TRBV12-4,.,TRBJ1-1,CASSPWDRGSNTEAFF,TGTGCCAGCAGTCCTTGGGACAGGGGAAGCAACACTGAAGCTTTCTTT
.,TRBV7-9,.,TRBJ2-1,CASSSRAGFNEQFF,TGTGCCAGCAGCTCCCGTGCGGGCTTCAATGAGCAGTTCTTC
.,TRBV5-1,.,TRBJ1-1,CASSPKGVNTEAFF,TGCGCCAGCAGCCCAAAGGGGGTCAACACTGAAGCTTTCTTT
TRBD2,TRBV4-2,few,TRBJ2-1,CASSQPGLVDEQFF,TGTGCCAGCAGCCAACCGGGACTAGTTGATGAGCAGTTCTTC
.,TRBV15,few,TRBJ2-1,CATSRERRKEQFF,TGTGCCACCAGCAGAGAGAGGAGGAAGGAGCAGTTCTTC
.,TRBV6-5,few,TRBJ1-1,CASGSVGGTEAFF,TGTGCCAGCGGTTCAGTGGGGGGCACTGAAGCTTTCTTT
.,TRBV19,.,TRBJ2-2,CASSIAQGTGELFF,TGTGCCAGTAGTATTGCTCAGGGCACCGGGGAGCTGTTTTTT
.,TRBV4-3,many,TRBJ2-5,CASSQDVVVQGPKETQYF,TGCGCCAGCAGCCAAGATGTCGTAGTTCAGGGACCTAAGGAGACCCAGTACTTC
.,TRBV5-1,.,TRBJ2-3,CASSPNQGSTDTQYF,TGCGCCAGCAGCCCGAATCAGGGGTCTACAGATACGCAGTATTTT
.,TRBV11-3,many,TRBJ2-5,CASSRDSETQYF,TGTGCCAGCAGTCGGGACTCAGAGACCCAGTACTTC
.,TRBV20-1,few,TRBJ1-5,CSARAPLGVSNQPQHF,TGCAGTGCTAGAGCACCATTAGGGGTTAGCAATCAGCCCCAGCATTTT
.,TRBV21-1,.,TRBJ1-5,CASSKNHGGNQPQHF,TGTGCCAGCAGCAAAAACCATGGGGGGAATCAGCCCCAGCATTTT
.,TRBV2,.,TRBJ2-7,CASSESGTLIYEQYF,TGTGCCAGCAGTGAATCCGGGACACTCATCTACGAGCAGTACTTC
TRBD2,TRBV12-3/TRBV12-4,.,TRBJ2-7,CASSLRTSPRPYEQYF,TGTGCCAGCAGTTTAAGGACTAGCCCTCGACCCTACGAGCAGTACTTC
.,TRBV2,many,TRBJ2-1,CASSPGPNEQFF,TGTGCCAGCAGTCCAGGCCCGAATGAGCAGTTCTTC
.,TRBV12-3/TRBV12-4,few,TRBJ1-1,CASSPGYRNTEAFF,TGTGCCAGCAGTCCCGGTTACAGGAACACTGAAGCTTTCTTT
.,TRBV6-1,.,TRBJ1-4,CASSKQGAYEKLFF,TGTGCCAGCAGTAAACAAGGGGCTTATGAAAAACTGTTTTTT
.,TRBV20-1,once,TRBJ2-7,CSASRRAYEQYF,TGCAGTGCTAGTCGGCGGGCCTACGAGCAGTACTTC
.,TRBV24-1,.,TRBJ1-2,CATSDPRGPYRGYTF,TGTGCCACCAGTGACCCACGCGGGCCATATAGGGGCTACACCTTC
TRBD2,TRBV20-1,few,TRBJ2-1,CSAIRGGTSLSNEQFF,TGCAGTGCTATTAGAGGTGGGACTAGCTTGTCCAATGAGCAGTTCTTC
TRBD1,TRBV10-3,many,TRBJ1-5,CAMGDSGVQPQHF,TGTGCCATGGGGGACAGTGGAGTTCAGCCCCAGCATTTT
TRBD1,TRBV5-5,.,TRBJ2-7,CASSTGTGGGEQYF,TGTGCCAGCAGCACCGGGACAGGGGGAGGGGAGCAGTACTTC
TRBD1,TRBV10-3,few,TRBJ1-2,CAIRRTGGGGYTF,TGTGCCATCCGAAGGACAGGGGGTGGTGGCTACACCTTC
.,TRBV5-5,few,TRBJ2-2,CASSLAWVAGGELFF,TGTGCCAGCAGCTTGGCGTGGGTGGCTGGCGGGGAGCTGTTTTTT
TRBD1,TRBV20-1,many,TRBJ2-5,CSTARGQLMETQYF,TGCAGCACCGCCCGGGGACAGCTAATGGAGACCCAGTACTTC
TRBD2,TRBV20-1,many,TRBJ2-1,CSALGLAGGAYNEQFF,TGCAGTGCCCTCGGACTAGCGGGAGGAGCCTACAATGAGCAGTTCTTC
TRBD2,TRBV15,.,TRBJ2-7,CATSRVGGGSFYEQYF,TGTGCCACCAGCAGAGTAGGCGGGGGGTCCTTCTACGAGCAGTACTTC
TRBD2,TRBV4-2,.,TRBJ2-1,CASSQAERGAHNEQFF,TGTGCCAGCAGCCAAGCGGAGCGGGGGGCCCACAATGAGCAGTTCTTC
TRBD2,TRBV7-9,few,TRBJ2-1,CASSSRGSGDNNEQFF,TGTGCCAGCAGCTCCCGGGGCAGCGGGGATAACAATGAGCAGTTCTTC
.,TRBV20-1,.,TRBJ1-2,CSAGGSILNGYTF,TGCAGTGCAGGCGGGTCAATCCTCAATGGCTACACCTTC
.,TRBV20-1,.,TRBJ2-1,CSARDDGVYNEQFF,TGCAGTGCTAGAGATGACGGGGTTTACAATGAGCAGTTCTTC
.,TRBV4-3,many,TRBJ1-2,CASSQEYSPTANYGYTF,TGCGCCAGCAGCCAAGAGTACAGTCCTACCGCTAACTATGGCTACACCTTC
.,TRBV6-5,few,TRBJ2-7,CASSYYRINSYEQYF,TGTGCCAGCAGTTACTACAGAATCAATTCCTACGAGCAGTACTTC
.,TRBV20-1,once,TRBJ1-4,CSARVWGPEKLFF,TGCAGTGCTAGAGTGTGGGGGCCCGAAAAACTGTTTTTT
TRBD1,TRBV18,.,TRBJ2-7,CASSATGPEQYF,TGTGCCAGCTCCGCGACAGGGCCCGAGCAGTACTTC
TRBD2,TRBV5-1,.,TRBJ2-1,CASSPGSGGPGEQFF,TGCGCCAGCAGCCCAGGGTCGGGGGGGCCGGGTGAGCAGTTCTTC
.,TRBV5-1,.,TRBJ2-1,CASSFGGRGGNEQFF,TGCGCCAGCAGCTTTGGGGGCAGGGGGGGGAATGAGCAGTTCTTC
.,TRBV9,many,TRBJ1-6,CASTVGPSGSPLHF,TGTGCCAGCACCGTAGGCCCCTCGGGGTCACCCCTCCACTTT
.,TRBV4-3,many,TRBJ2-7,CASSQADSLSYEQYF,TGCGCCAGCAGCCAAGCGGACAGTTTATCCTACGAGCAGTACTTC
.,TRBV12-3/TRBV12-4,many,TRBJ1-1,CASRGTEKDTEAFF,TGTGCCAGCAGGGGGACCGAAAAAGACACTGAAGCTTTCTTT
TRBD2,TRBV5-1,.,TRBJ2-3,CASSSTSGTLAQYF,TGCGCCAGCAGCTCCACTAGCGGGACGTTAGCGCAGTATTTT
TRBD1,TRBV7-9,many,TRBJ2-7,CASSLLAGTVLSYEQYF,TGTGCCAGCAGCTTATTAGCCGGGACAGTTCTTTCCTACGAGCAGTACTTC
.,TRBV20-1,.,TRBJ2-3,CSARDDGGTTMDTQYF,TGCAGTGCTAGAGATGACGGGGGCACCACGATGGATACGCAGTATTTT
.,TRBV6-1,few,TRBJ2-3,CASSEGRDTQYF,TGTGCCAGCAGTGAAGGACGGGATACGCAGTATTTT
TRBD2,TRBV9,few,TRBJ2-1,CASSVGSGVYNEQFF,TGTGCCAGCAGCGTAGGTAGCGGGGTTTACAATGAGCAGTTCTTC
TRBD1,TRBV5-1,few,TRBJ1-5,CASSPSGGGRQPQHF,TGCGCCAGCAGCCCTTCAGGGGGCGGAAGGCAGCCCCAGCATTTT
TRBD1,TRBV27,few,TRBJ1-2,CASSVGGGAGYTF,TGTGCCAGCAGCGTCGGAGGGGGCGCGGGCTACACCTTC
TRBD1,TRBV5-1,many,TRBJ2-3,CASSLPQTGGDTDTQYF,TGCGCCAGCAGCTTGCCACAAACAGGGGGAGACACAGATACGCAGTATTTT
.,TRBV20-1,many,TRBJ1-4,CSATPQPSNEKLFF,TGCAGTGCTACCCCTCAGCCATCTAATGAAAAACTGTTTTTT